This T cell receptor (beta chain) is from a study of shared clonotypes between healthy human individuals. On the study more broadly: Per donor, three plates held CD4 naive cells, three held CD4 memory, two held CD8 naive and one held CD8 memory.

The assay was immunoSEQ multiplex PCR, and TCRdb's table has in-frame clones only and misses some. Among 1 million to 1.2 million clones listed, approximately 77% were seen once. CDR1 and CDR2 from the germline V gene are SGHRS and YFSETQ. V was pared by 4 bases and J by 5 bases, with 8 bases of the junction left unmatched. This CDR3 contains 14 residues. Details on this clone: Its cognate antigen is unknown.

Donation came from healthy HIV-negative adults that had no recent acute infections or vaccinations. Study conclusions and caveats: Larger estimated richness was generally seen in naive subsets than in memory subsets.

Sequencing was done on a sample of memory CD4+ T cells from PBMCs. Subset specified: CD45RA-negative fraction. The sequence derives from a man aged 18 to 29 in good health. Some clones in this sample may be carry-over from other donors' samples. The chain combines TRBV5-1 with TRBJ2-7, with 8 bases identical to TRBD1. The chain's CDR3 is CASSLQGGYNEQYF. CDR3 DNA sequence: TGCGCCAGCAGCCTACAGGGGGGATACAACGAGCAGTACTTC.